This T cell receptor beta chain was identified in a study of cytomegalovirus exposure and HLA in healthy donors. Across the study: In a previous analysis, 100 million to 140 million unique TCR beta sequences were found from some 180 million T cells.

Regarding this clone: Its specificity is unknown.

CDR1 and CDR2 (germline): SGHKS, YYEKEE (reference sequence). Trimming left V 3 bases short and J 0 bases short, with 9 bases between. The CDR3 runs 14 residues. 60 Vbeta and 13 Jbeta primers were used in PCR. TCRdb's copy holds only in-frame clones and misses some; the assay was immunoSEQ multiplex PCR. The sample holds some 150,000 clones, 82% seen once. Whole-study results and caveats: Listed as cytomegalovirus-associated were approximately 160 TCR beta chains. Within an earlier analysis, most TCR beta V segments proved productive either about 90% or about 30% of the time. Sequencing likely produced, as an artifact, a cluster of highly shared sequence variants.

This TCR was recovered from a woman between 50 and 59 years old in good health and CMV-seropositive. The V gene is TRBV5-5, the J gene TRBJ1-1, with TRBD1 as a possible D gene (6 bases). Material: PBMCs. The CDR3 spells CASSSRGMNTEAFF. For the CDR3, the DNA is TGTGCCAGCAGCTCGAGGGGGATGAACACTGAAGCTTTCTTT.